This T cell receptor beta chain came from a study of T cell repertoires in cytomegalovirus infection. Study as a whole: An indication of both CMV infection and matching HLA type came from public TCR beta signatures.

Concerning this clonotype: No antigen is known for it.

TCRdb redid the calling of the reads with MiXCR, one entry per CDR3 protein. The data hold about half a million distinct CDR3 sequences, with 33% observed a single time. The CDR3 is 16 amino acids. The germline V gene has CDR1 LNHDA and CDR2 SQIVND (reference sequence). V was clipped by 4 bases and J by 3 bases, with 16 bases between them. The receptor was derived from a human donor in good health (CMV status not recorded). Some clones in this sample may be carry-over from other donors' samples. The starting material was cultured PBMCs, obtained from culture after CMV antigen stimulation. V gene TRBV19 combines with J gene TRBJ1-5; D is perhaps TRBD1 (5 bases). The CDR3 DNA follows: TGTGCCAGTAGTACCGGGACTTTGGACTACAATCAGCCCCAGCATTTT. Protein: CASSTGTLDYNQPQHF.